This is a list of T cell receptor beta chains from one sample in a study of blood T cell repertoires in COVID-19. This table comes from immunoSEQ multiplex PCR, and its TCRdb copy is limited to in-frame clones, with some not included. The sample yields roughly 430,000 clones, roughly 87% seen once. The specimen was PBMCs or T cells enriched from blood (not recorded which). These TCRs come from a woman aged 40-49 years with acute COVID-19. Both conserved end residues are part of each CDR3. The D gene is left open where the match is weak. The size of a clone is reported for some rows only, either as once, few or many, or as a class for expanded clones.

j_call,clone_size,v_call,d_call,cdr3_nt,cdr3_aa
TRBJ1-6,.,TRBV2,.,TGTGCCAGCAGAAAAGGGGATACCCATAATTCACCCCTCCACTTT,CASRKGDTHNSPLHF
TRBJ1-5,once,TRBV19,.,TGTGCCAGTATGGGGGGGCTTAATCAGCCCCAGCATTTT,CASMGGLNQPQHF
TRBJ1-5,.,TRBV19,.,TGTGCCAGTAGTATCAGTACAGTCAGGCAGCCCCAGCATTTT,CASSISTVRQPQHF
TRBJ1-5,.,TRBV3-1/TRBV3-2,.,TGTGCCAGCAGCCCCACGGGGGGCAGGACTAATCAGCCCCAGCATTTT,CASSPTGGRTNQPQHF
TRBJ2-7,.,TRBV6-2/TRBV6-3,TRBD1,TGTGCCAGCAGTCGGACAGGGGGCAGGTACGAGCAGTACTTC,CASSRTGGRYEQYF
TRBJ2-6,.,TRBV6-1,TRBD1,TGTGCCAGCAGTGAAGCGCATAACAGGGGGACTGGGGCCAACGTCCTGACTTTC,CASSEAHNRGTGANVLTF
TRBJ2-3,.,TRBV3-1/TRBV3-2,TRBD1,TGTGCCAGCAGCCGAGGGACAGGGGTAATTGAGACAGATACGCAGTATTTT,CASSRGTGVIETDTQYF
TRBJ2-3,.,TRBV5-6,TRBD2,TGTGCCAGCAGCCACCTAGCGGGGGCCAGAGATACGCAGTATTTT,CASSHLAGARDTQYF
TRBJ2-7,.,TRBV3-1/TRBV3-2,TRBD1,TGTGCCAGCAGCCTCCTAAGGGCAGGACAGGGGTTCCACGAGCAGTACTTC,CASSLLRAGQGFHEQYF
TRBJ2-7,.,TRBV6-5,.,TGTGCCAGCAGCTTGAGTGGGGGGGCATCCTCCGAGCAGTACTTC,CASSLSGGASSEQYF
TRBJ2-3,.,TRBV7-2,TRBD2,TGTGCCAGCAGCTTAATCGGCGGGGGGAGCACAGATACGCAGTATTTT,CASSLIGGGSTDTQYF
TRBJ2-2,.,TRBV10-3,TRBD2,TGTGCCATCAGTCGTACGACTAGCGGGGGGGGCACCGGGGAGCTGTTTTTT,CAISRTTSGGGTGELFF
TRBJ2-5,.,TRBV4-2,TRBD2,TGTGCCAGCAGCCCATCACCAAGGGCTAGCGGGGTCCAAGAGACCCAGTACTTC,CASSPSPRASGVQETQYF
TRBJ2-5,many,TRBV7-9,.,TGTGCCAGCAGCTTAGTTTCTTCTTCCAGGGGAGAGACCCAGTACTTC,CASSLVSSSRGETQYF
TRBJ2-5,.,TRBV19,TRBD1,TGTGCCAGTAGTATCTTGGGACAGGGGGCCGAGACCCAGTACTTC,CASSILGQGAETQYF
TRBJ1-3,.,TRBV7-8,.,TGTGCCAGCAGCTTAGGGGTTCTTGGGCAATCTGGAAACACCATATATTTT,CASSLGVLGQSGNTIYF
TRBJ1-2,once,TRBV11-2,.,TGTGCCAGCAGCCCTAGGGGTTATGGCTACACCTTC,CASSPRGYGYTF
TRBJ2-7,few,TRBV11-2,.,TGTGCCAGCAGCTTAGATGAGGAGGAGATCTACGAGCAGTACTTC,CASSLDEEEIYEQYF
TRBJ2-7,.,TRBV25-1,.,TGTGCCAGCAGTCCAAATGGGGCATCCTACGAGCAGTACTTC,CASSPNGASYEQYF
TRBJ2-2,.,TRBV12-3/TRBV12-4,.,TGTGCCAGCAGTTCCGGGATCGGGGAGCTGTTTTTT,CASSSGIGELFF
TRBJ2-5,once,TRBV9,.,TGTGCCAGCAGCGTAGGGCAGAGCGCTCAAGAGACCCAGTACTTC,CASSVGQSAQETQYF